The 15 T cell receptor beta chains presented below share a single source sample, sequenced in a study of tumor and adjacent non-tumor tissue in lung cancer. A modified ARM-PCR protocol with three rounds of nested PCR amplified TCRbeta. Each CDR3 protein is one row after TCRdb ran MiXCR on the multiplex PCR reads. The data hold 100,000 to 120,000 distinct CDR3 sequences, with 84% observed a single time. RNA was extracted from bulk tissue without any cell sorting. Source material: lung tumor tissue. These TCRs come from a man in his 70s with non-small cell lung cancer.

The chain employs TRBV7-9 and TRBJ2-1; 12 bases map to TRBD2. The V gene's germline CDR1 is SEHNR and CDR2 FQNEAQ (reference sequence). Losses at the gene ends were 5 bases for V and 8 bases for J; bases not matched to a gene: 7. CDR3 length equals 15 residues. CDR3 residues: CASSVTSGGPHEQFF. The CDR3 DNA reads as TGTGCCAGCAGCGTTACTAGCGGGGGGCCCCATGAGCAGTTCTTC.

A single count supports this clonotype. The conserved phenylalanine or tryptophan is not found at the CDR3 terminus, so this likely reflects a read error. This chain links TRBV4-1 with TRBJ1-2; possible D gene TRBD1, 5 bases. The CDR3 sequence is 16 residues long. Per germline, CDR1 MGHRA and CDR2 YSYEKL. The CDR3, as DNA: TGCGCCAGCAGCCAAGGACCAGGGCTTTACCTCTATGGTTACACCTTA. Encoded protein: CASSQGPGLYLYGYTL.

As for this clonotype: A read error may produce the germline difference seen at one junction end. This chain joins TRBV29-1 and TRBJ2-1; 10 bases align to TRBD1. Germline V CDR1 and CDR2: SQVTM, ANQGSEA. This CDR3 comprises 14 residues. The CDR3 reads CIVGRGQGGYEQFF. The CDR3 DNA reads TGCATCGTTGGGAGAGGACAGGGGGGCTATGAGCAGTTCTTC.

This rearrangement joins TRBV5-6 to TRBJ2-7, with a tentative D call TRBD2 (6 bases). CDR1 is SGHDT, CDR2 YYEEEE, per germline. The CDR3 contains 15 residues. Here the CDR3 reads CTNSLGGRPDCEQYF. In DNA, the CDR3 is TGTACCAACAGCTTGGGAGGACGCCCGGACTGCGAGCAGTACTTC.

As for this clonotype: The junction shows a germline mismatch at one end, possibly a read error. The V and J genes are TRBV10-1 and TRBJ1-2, with D maybe TRBD1 (6 bases). CDR1 and CDR2 from the germline V gene are WNHNN and SYGVQD (reference sequence). The CDR3 contains 15 residues. CDR3 amino acids: CASSESTGQRYGYTF. For the CDR3, the DNA is TGCGCTAGCAGTGAGTCGACAGGCCAACGTTATGGTTACACCTTC.

With regard to this clonotype: At one boundary the junction diverges from the germline segment, which might be a read error. This chain links TRBV20-1 with TRBJ1-5; D remains unclear. The CDR3 totals 12 residues. Germline CDR1 is DFQATT and CDR2 is SNEGSKA (reference sequence). For the CDR3, the DNA is TGCTGTGCTAGGCAGATAAATCAGCCCCAGCTTTTT. Translation: CCARQINQPQLF.

This rearrangement joins TRBV29-1 to TRBJ2-5, with a weak D call TRBD1 (6 bases). Germline V lookup: CDR1 SQVTM, CDR2 ANQGSEA. Trimming stripped 7 bases from V and 2 bases from J, with 23 bases between. The CDR3 contains 16 residues. CDR3 protein: CSAKPLLQTGQETQYF. CDR3 nucleotides: TGCAGCGCCAAGCCCCTCCTACAGACAGGTCAAGAGACCCAGTACTTC.

DNA for the CDR3: TGCGCCAGCAGCTTGGGGCCCTACGAGTACTACTTC. Residues: CASSLGPYEYYF. The chain employs TRBV5-1 and TRBJ2-7; D is unresolved. CDR1 and CDR2 (germline): SGHRS, YFSETQ. V lost 0 bases to trimming and J lost 13 bases, with 14 bases between them. CDR3 length: 12 amino acids.

With respect to this clonotype: Since no conserved phenylalanine or tryptophan closes the CDR3, a read error is the likely cause. The chain joins TRBV5-5 to TRBJ1-1; 8 nucleotides line up with TRBD1. The CDR3 consists of 14 residues. The J segment lost 5 bases and the V segment lost 8 bases, leaving 11 bases of the junction unmatched. CDR1 and CDR2 (germline): SGHKS, YYEKEE (reference sequence). Here the CDR3 reads CASTGQVRGTEAFS. In DNA form, the CDR3 reads TGTGCCAGTACGGGACAGGTCCGGGGAACTGAAGCTTTCTCT.

With respect to this clonotype: A much larger clone differs by one base, so this may be a read error. The J gene is TRBJ2-7, the V gene TRBV6-1, with TRBD2 matching over 9 bases. Germline V gene data show CDR1 as MNHNS and CDR2 as SASEGT. This CDR3 spans 14 amino acids. J lost 0 bases, V lost 7 bases, and 4 bases had no gene match. DNA for the CDR3: TGTGCCAGCAATACGACTAGCGGCTCCTACGAGCAGTACTTC. It yields the protein CASNTTSGSYEQYF.

V usage is TRBV5-1 and J usage is TRBJ2-6; possible D gene TRBD1, 6 bases. The V end was cut by 8 bases, the J end by 9 bases, with 27 bases between. Germline values: CDR1 SGHRS, CDR2 YFSETQ. CDR3 length equals 17 residues. The CDR3 protein is CASNSRTGPPRVNVLTF. In nucleotides, the CDR3 is TGCGCCAGTAACTCTCGAACAGGGCCCCCTAGGGTCAACGTCCTGACTTTC.

This clonotype has just one count. The chain employs TRBV20-1 and TRBJ1-2; D unclear. Deletions cut 4 bases from V and 5 bases from J, with 14 bases between. The CDR3 totals 13 residues. Looked up from germline, CDR1 is DFQATT and CDR2 is SNEGSKA (reference sequence). In DNA form, the CDR3 reads TGCAGTGCTAACTTGGGAGGAGTATATGGCTACACCTTC. Amino acid sequence: CSANLGGVYGYTF.

This clonotype was found a few times. As the CDR3 is not closed by the conserved phenylalanine or tryptophan, this likely results from a read error. This rearrangement joins TRBV4-2 to TRBJ2-2; D possibly corresponds to TRBD1 (5 bases). The CDR3 is 17 amino acids. CDR1 is LGHNA, CDR2 YNFKEQ, per germline. Trimming took 4 bases from V and 2 from J, leaving 17 bases between them. This chain's CDR3 is CASSRYGRGANTGELFV. The CDR3 region has the DNA TGTGCCAGCAGCCGGTATGGGCGTGGGGCCAACACCGGGGAGCTGTTTGTT.

Remarks on this clonotype: No conserved phenylalanine or tryptophan ends this CDR3, so it is likely a read error. It is unclear where the CDR3 begins or ends on the DNA, so no DNA is shown, and the CDR3 is as TCRdb lists it. V is TRBV11-2 and J is TRBJ2-2; the table's D call of TRBD1 was not tested on the DNA. Both ends counted, the CDR3 spans 14 residues. From germline, CDR1 is SGHAT and CDR2 FQNNGV. CDR3 residues: CASSLDCQSGELFV.

This clonotype was recorded only once. This may be a read error: a much more frequent sequence differs by one nucleotide. V usage is TRBV11-2 and J usage is TRBJ2-7; D not certain. CDR1 and CDR2 from the germline V gene are SGHAT and FQNNGV. This CDR3 region has 13 residues. Here the CDR3 reads CASSLAVSLEQCF. The DNA of the CDR3 is TGTGCCAGCAGCTTGGCAGTATCTCTCGAGCAGTGCTTC.